The 32 T cell receptor beta chains presented below share a single source sample, sequenced in a study of control samples from healthy donors and cancer patients. Clones were read by immunoSEQ multiplex PCR, and TCRdb kept only the in-frame ones, dropping some. The top ten clones hold approximately 32% of a sample with some 18,000 clones, around four fifths of them seen once. Sequenced sample: PBMCs. The receptors shown here come from a woman in her seventies with lung cancer.

This clone came up once. The chain carries TRBV7-2 and TRBJ2-3, with TRBD2 identical over 10 bases. J lost 4 bases, V lost 8 bases, and 3 bases had no gene match. Per germline, CDR1 SGHTA and CDR2 FQGNSA. The CDR3 contains 13 residues. In DNA form, the CDR3 reads TGTGCCAGCGCCGGACTAGCGGCAGATACGCAGTATTTT. Translation: CASAGLAADTQYF.

The V gene is TRBV2, the J gene TRBJ1-2; D may be TRBD1 (5 bases). The CDR3 is 12 residues long. Germline CDR1 reads SNHLY; CDR2 reads FYNNEI. The V end lost 5 bases, the J end lost 8 bases, and 12 bases lay between the germline ends. This CDR3 is CASSTQGRGYTF. CDR3 nucleotide sequence: TGTGCCAGCAGTACCCAGGGAAGGGGCTACACCTTC.

This sequence joins TRBV29-1 and TRBJ2-1; 11 bases fit TRBD2. The V gene end was trimmed by 2 bases and the J gene end by 2 bases; junction bases not matched to a gene: 2. The CDR3 consists of 15 residues. Germline V gene sequence: CDR1 SQVTM, CDR2 ANQGSEA. The chain's CDR3 is CSVEISGRAYNEQFF. The CDR3, as DNA: TGCAGCGTTGAAATTAGCGGGAGGGCCTACAATGAGCAGTTCTTC.

The chain recombines TRBV19 with TRBJ2-2; D gene unclear. With 5 bases removed from V and 2 bases from J, the gap between germline ends came to 9 bases. Germline V gives CDR1 LNHDA, CDR2 SQIVND (reference sequence). The CDR3 length is 14 residues. The CDR3 region is CASSLRLNTGELFF. CDR3 in DNA: TGTGCCAGTAGTTTAAGACTCAACACCGGGGAGCTGTTTTTT. Drawing the rest from reference TRBV19 and TRBJ2-2, the complete variable domain is DGGITQSPKYLFRKEGQNVTLSCEQNLNHDAMYWYRQDPGQGLRLIYYSQIVNDFQKGDIAEGYSVSREKKESFPLTVTSAQKNPTAFYLCASSLRLNTGELFFGEGSRLTVL.

This rearrangement joins TRBV10-1 to TRBJ2-1; 12 nucleotides agree with TRBD2. Germline assignment: CDR1 WNHNN and CDR2 SYGVQD (reference sequence). V lost 6 bases, J lost 4 bases, and 10 bases stayed unmatched. CDR3 length: 17 amino acids. The CDR3, as DNA: TGCGCCAGCAGGATCCGACTAGCGGGAGTGGGATACAATGAGCAGTTCTTC. Its protein product is CASRIRLAGVGYNEQFF.

This clone has more than one count but fewer than ten. The chain links TRBV6-5 to TRBJ2-2, with a possible D match to TRBD2 (6 bases). CDR3 size: 16 residues. V lost 2 bases and J 7 bases, leaving 17 bases between the germline ends. Germline CDR1 is MNHEY and CDR2 is SVGAGI. The CDR3: CASSYNTGSRGGELFF. The CDR3, as DNA: TGTGCCAGCAGTTACAATACCGGGAGTAGGGGCGGGGAGCTGTTTTTT.

This sequence joins TRBV15 and TRBJ2-2; no definite D call. Germline V gives CDR1 LNHNV, CDR2 YYDKDF (reference sequence). V lost 3 bases, J lost 5 bases, and 10 bases lay in between. The CDR3 has 14 residues. CDR3 nucleotide sequence: TGTGCCACCAGCAGGGAATTTTTAACCGGGGAGCTGTTTTTT. It encodes CATSREFLTGELFF. The whole variable domain, filled in from reference TRBV15 and TRBJ2-2, reads DAMVIQNPRYQVTQFGKPVTLSCSQTLNHNVMYWYQQKSSQAPKLLFHYYDKDFNNEADTPDNFQSRRPNTSFCFLDIRSPGLGDTAMYLCATSREFLTGELFFGEGSRLTVL.

The J gene is TRBJ2-4, the V gene TRBV3-1 (or the pseudogene TRBV3-2); D might be TRBD1 or TRBD2, each matching 5 bases. Germline CDR1 reads LGHDT; CDR2 reads YNNKEL (reference sequence). The CDR3 consists of 15 residues. The germline V and J ends were trimmed by 0 bases and 8 bases, with 14 bases remaining between them. The CDR3 DNA reads TGTGCCAGCAGCCAAGATGGGGGTCTCGGGGACATTCAGTACTTC. Protein product: CASSQDGGLGDIQYF.

The chain joins TRBV7-2 to TRBJ2-1, with unresolved D. The CDR3 spans 13 residues. Trimming shortened V by 7 bases and J by 1 base, and 8 bases separated the two germline ends. Germline V gene sequence: CDR1 SGHTA, CDR2 FQGNSA. DNA for the CDR3: TGTGCCAGCAACCCGGCTTCCTACAATGAGCAGTTCTTC. This sequence encodes CASNPASYNEQFF.

This sequence joins TRBV10-1 and TRBJ2-7, with D possibly being TRBD2 (6 bases). This CDR3 contains 19 residues. V lost 4 bases, J lost 7 bases, and 32 bases lay in between. CDR1 is WNHNN and CDR2 is SYGVQD in the germline V gene (reference sequence). The CDR3 sequence is CASSGGTEDLGTLWGEQYF. The CDR3 DNA is TGCGCCAGCAGTGGGGGGACTGAGGACTTGGGGACTCTGTGGGGGGAGCAGTACTTC.

The J gene is TRBJ2-1, the V gene TRBV7-3; D may be TRBD1 (5 bases). The CDR3 is 15 amino acids. Germline V gene sequence: CDR1 SGHTA, CDR2 FQGTGA. Trimming removed 5 bases from V and 5 bases from J, with 16 bases in between. As DNA, the CDR3 is TGTGCCAGCAGCCCGGACACACCTACTGACAATGAGCAGTTCTTC. Its translation: CASSPDTPTDNEQFF.

This chain uses TRBV5-8 with TRBJ2-1; 7 positions match TRBD1. CDR3 length: 17 amino acids. CDR1 and CDR2 (germline): SGHTS, YDEGEE. The V gene end was trimmed by 3 bases and the J gene end by 3 bases; junction bases not matched to a gene: 12. Here the CDR3 reads CASSWNNRDSRYNEQFF. The CDR3 coding sequence is TGTGCCAGCAGCTGGAACAACCGGGACAGCCGCTACAATGAGCAGTTCTTC.

The V call is TRBV4-3, the J call TRBJ1-4; no firm D call. CDR1 and CDR2 from the germline V gene are LGHNA and YSLEER. The CDR3 extends over 17 amino acids. V was clipped by 4 bases and J by 4 bases, with 19 bases between them. CDR3: CASSRFPAGIGNEKLFF. The CDR3 DNA reads TGCGCCAGCAGCCGATTCCCAGCAGGAATCGGTAATGAAAAACTGTTTTTT.

The genes are TRBV7-6 and TRBJ2-1, with 9 bases that match TRBD2. Per germline, CDR1 SGHVS and CDR2 FNYEAQ. V shed 6 bases and J 0 bases; nucleotides not matched to a gene: 6. The CDR3 has 16 amino acids. CDR3 in amino acids: CASSQDSGSSYNEQFF. CDR3 DNA: TGTGCCAGCAGTCAAGATAGCGGGAGCTCCTACAATGAGCAGTTCTTC.

The chain has TRBV28 and TRBJ1-1; D unclear. From germline, CDR1 is MDHEN and CDR2 SYDVKM. V lost 4 bases and J lost 7, with 7 bases in between. The CDR3 spans 11 residues. CDR3 DNA: TGTGCCAGCAGTTCCGGAGGTGAAGCTTTCTTT. It codes for CASSSGGEAFF.

J is TRBJ1-1 and V is TRBV28; D may be TRBD1 (6 bases). The CDR3 has 12 residues. Trimming shortened V by 4 bases and J by 5 bases, and 8 bases separated the two germline ends. The V gene's germline CDR1 is MDHEN and CDR2 SYDVKM. CDR3 amino acids: CASSSGTTEAFF. The CDR3, as DNA: TGTGCCAGCAGTTCCGGGACAACTGAAGCTTTCTTT.

CDR3 loop: CASSPTQNTGELFF. CDR3 in DNA: TGTGCCAGCAGCCCTACTCAGAACACCGGGGAGCTGTTTTTT. This chain joins TRBV2 and TRBJ2-2; D gene ambiguous. Looked up from germline, CDR1 is SNHLY and CDR2 is FYNNEI. The CDR3 has 14 residues. Trimming left V 6 bases short and J 1 base short, with 9 bases between.

The chain carries TRBV28 and TRBJ2-7; no clear D gene. Per the germline V gene, CDR1 is MDHEN and CDR2 is SYDVKM. V shed 7 bases and J shed 0 bases, with 22 bases lying between them. The CDR3 consists of 17 residues. CDR3 amino acids: CASKRTPDPRSSYEQYF. The CDR3 bases are TGTGCCAGCAAACGAACCCCAGATCCTAGGAGCTCCTACGAGCAGTACTTC.

This clone appeared a few times. The chain is built from TRBV18 and TRBJ2-3, with 7 bases that match TRBD1. The germline V gene encodes CDR1 KGHSH and CDR2 LQKENI. With V trimmed by 1 base and J by 6 bases, 7 bases remained unmatched. CDR3 size: 15 residues. As DNA, the CDR3 is TGTGCCAGCTCACCACAGGGGGCGCCTGGGGATACGCAGTATTTT. The encoded protein is CASSPQGAPGDTQYF. Full variable domain (rest looked up from reference TRBV18 and TRBJ2-3): NAGVMQNPRHLVRRRGQEARLRCSPMKGHSHVYWYRQLPEEGLKFMVYLQKENIIDESGMPKERFSAEFPKEGPSILRIQQVVRGDSAAYFCASSPQGAPGDTQYFGPGTRLTVL.

The V call is TRBV9, the J call TRBJ2-2; maybe TRBD1 (5 bases). Germline V gene lookup returns CDR1 SGDLS and CDR2 YYNGEE. The CDR3 has 15 amino acids. V was clipped by 0 bases and J by 6 bases, with 12 bases between them. The CDR3 loop reads CASSVVFGAAGELFF. The CDR3 nucleotides read TGTGCCAGCAGCGTAGTTTTTGGGGCTGCCGGGGAGCTGTTTTTT.

This CDR3 is CASSQVPTGAGNTIYF. In DNA form, the CDR3 reads TGCGCCAGCAGCCAGGTACCGACAGGGGCCGGAAACACCATATATTTT. V usage is TRBV4-3 and J usage is TRBJ1-3; 8 bases match TRBD1. The length of the CDR3 is 16 residues. Losses at the gene ends were 3 bases for V and 4 bases for J; bases not matched to a gene: 8. CDR1 is LGHNA and CDR2 is YSLEER in the germline V gene.

This chain uses TRBV15 with TRBJ2-3, with TRBD2 identical over 8 bases. The CDR3 totals 18 residues. V lost 0 bases and J lost 4; bases outside the gene matches: 12. CDR1 and CDR2 from the germline V gene are LNHNV and YYDKDF (reference sequence). The CDR3 is CATSRERGTGGPADTQYF. Written as DNA, the CDR3 is TGTGCCACCAGCAGAGAGAGGGGCACGGGAGGGCCGGCAGATACGCAGTATTTT.

This clone was seen a handful of times. This sequence joins TRBV6-6 and TRBJ2-3, with D unclear. The CDR3 totals 13 residues. Germline values: CDR1 MNHNY, CDR2 SVGAGI (reference sequence). Trimming pared 4 bases from V and 2 bases from J, leaving 7 bases between. CDR3: CASSWGVTDTQYF. DNA of the CDR3: TGTGCCAGCAGTTGGGGTGTCACAGATACGCAGTATTTT.

This sequence joins TRBV28 and TRBJ2-5, with 10 bases lining up with TRBD1. There are 16 residues in the CDR3. Per the germline V gene, CDR1 is MDHEN and CDR2 is SYDVKM. V lost 4 bases and J lost 4; bases outside the gene matches: 9. The CDR3 is CASSSSGTGVVETQYF. For the CDR3, the DNA is TGTGCCAGCAGTTCCTCGGGGACAGGGGTGGTAGAGACCCAGTACTTC.

The V and J genes are TRBV5-6 and TRBJ2-1; D might be TRBD1 (6 bases). Germline V lookup: CDR1 SGHDT, CDR2 YYEEEE. This CDR3 comprises 14 residues. The ends were cut back, 0 bases at V and 7 bases at J, with 11 bases in the middle. As DNA, the CDR3 is TGTGCCAGCAGCTTGGGGGGCAGGGGAAATGAGCAGTTCTTC. Its translation: CASSLGGRGNEQFF.

The chain is built from TRBV10-3 and TRBJ2-7; D unresolved. V was pared by 3 bases and J by 5 bases, with 11 bases between. Germline V gene sequence: CDR1 ENHRY, CDR2 SYGVKD. CDR3 length: 13 residues. CDR3 nucleotides: TGTGCCATCAGTGACGAGCTTGCCCACGAGCAGTACTTC. It specifies CAISDELAHEQYF.

The rearrangement uses TRBV3-1 (or the pseudogene TRBV3-2) and TRBJ1-1; TRBD1 agrees at 7 bases. Germline V gene data show CDR1 as LGHDT and CDR2 as YNNKEL (reference sequence). This CDR3 spans 12 amino acids. Trimming removed 2 bases from V and 6 bases from J; junction bases left unmatched: 0. CDR3: CASSQTGAEAFF. CDR3 nucleotide sequence: TGTGCCAGCAGCCAAACAGGGGCTGAAGCTTTCTTT.

This rearrangement joins TRBV24-1 to TRBJ2-2; the match to TRBD2 covers 8 bases. CDR1 and CDR2 (germline): KGHDR, SFDVKD. V dropped 5 bases and J dropped 0; count of bases not matched to a gene: 4. CDR3 size: 16 residues. The CDR3 here is CATSVAGLTNTGELFF. DNA of the CDR3: TGTGCCACCAGTGTAGCGGGACTGACGAACACCGGGGAGCTGTTTTTT.

This chain links TRBV18 with TRBJ2-5; D gene unclear. The ends were cut back, 3 bases at V and 0 bases at J, with 2 bases in the middle. Germline V gene lookup returns CDR1 KGHSH and CDR2 LQKENI. The CDR3 has 12 residues. In DNA, the CDR3 is TGTGCCAGCTCACCGAACCAAGAGACCCAGTACTTC. It specifies CASSPNQETQYF.

This clone came up once. The chain is built from TRBV5-5 and TRBJ2-7; 9 bases line up with TRBD2. The CDR3 has 14 amino acids. The germline CDR1 and CDR2 sequences are SGHKS and YYEKEE (reference sequence). V gave up 4 bases and J gave up 4 bases; unmatched junction bases: 6. CDR3 in DNA: TGTGCCAGCAGCCCCGGCACTAGCGGGTACGAGCAGTACTTC. Amino acids: CASSPGTSGYEQYF. The whole variable domain, remainder taken from reference TRBV5-5 and TRBJ2-7, is DAGVTQSPTHLIKTRGQQVTLRCSPISGHKSVSWYQQVLGQGPQFIFQYYEKEERGRGNFPDRFSARQFPNYSSELNVNALLLGDSALYLCASSPGTSGYEQYFGPGTRLTVT.

The J gene is TRBJ2-5, the V gene TRBV18; D perhaps matches TRBD1 (6 bases). The V and J ends lost 3 bases and 2 bases respectively, with 13 bases between them. Germline V gene lookup returns CDR1 KGHSH and CDR2 LQKENI. CDR3 size: 15 residues. Here the CDR3 reads CASSPIGTQQETQYF. The CDR3 bases are TGTGCCAGCTCACCTATCGGGACACAGCAAGAGACCCAGTACTTC.

The chain combines TRBV12-3 or TRBV12-4 with TRBJ2-2; D is undetermined. Trimming cost V 6 bases and J 2 bases, with 4 bases left between them. The CDR3 has 12 amino acids. CDR3 bases: TGTGCCAGCAGCTACAACACCGGGGAGCTGTTTTTT. Translating gives CASSYNTGELFF.